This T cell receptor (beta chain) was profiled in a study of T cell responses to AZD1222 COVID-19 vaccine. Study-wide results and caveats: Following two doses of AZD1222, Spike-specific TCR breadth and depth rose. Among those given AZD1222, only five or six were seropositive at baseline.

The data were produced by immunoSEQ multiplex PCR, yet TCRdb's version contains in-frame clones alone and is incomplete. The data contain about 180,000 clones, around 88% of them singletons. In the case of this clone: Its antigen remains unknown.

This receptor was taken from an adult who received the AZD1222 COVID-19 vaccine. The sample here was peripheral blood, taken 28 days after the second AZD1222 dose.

CDR3 region: CASSLIGPVGETQYF. The CDR3 DNA follows: TGTGCCAGCAGCCTAATTGGTCCAGTAGGGGAGACCCAGTACTTC. The chain carries TRBV14 and TRBJ2-5; no clear D gene. The CDR3 has 15 amino acids. The V gene lost 4 bases and the J gene lost 5 bases, with 17 bases spanning the gap. The V gene's germline CDR1 is SGHDN and CDR2 FVKESK.